Given below is one T cell receptor (beta chain) in context. There is no known antigen for this receptor. Base qualities were left out, and no much larger clone turns up one base away. One collaborating source in Seattle enrolled patients during active infection and followed them longitudinally through the course of disease. The collaborating institutions used their own protocols to collect whole blood in K2EDTA tubes. Collaborator samples were shipped for TCRbeta analysis as frozen whole blood, isolated PBMCs, or DNA extracted from either sample type. The sample originates from a study of blood T cell repertoires in COVID-19 (TCRdb year 2020). About the full investigation: Samples covering the acute and convalescent phases of COVID-19 were provided by collaborators in the United States, Italy and Spain. The dataset comprised deeply sampled blood TCRbeta repertoires from subjects exposed to, actively infected with, or recovered from COVID-19. A freely available public database, intended as a resource for researchers studying the immune response to SARS-CoV-2, is where the repertoires were released. HLA class I and class II types, where available, came from metadata supplied by the sample provider rather than from assay-based typing. The material from the prospective study consisted of cDNA or gDNA derived from T cells, B-cell-depleted T cells, or PBMCs. Samples came from the ongoing ImmuneRACE study (first 160 participants) plus 1,254 subjects from 6 global collaborators. Nearly every sample came with metadata listing a de-identified subject ID, COVID-19 status, age in years and sex. What the research found in general, with its limitations: Clinical and demographic metadata were provided uncurated, with the amount varying by source and participant.

The germline V gene (reference sequence) sets CDR1 to SGHNT and CDR2 to YYREEE. V and J lose 4 bases and 6 bases, and a span of 13 bases separates them. The CDR3 spans 14 residues, from the cysteine through the phenylalanine. Only CDR3 DNA remains: 42 bases, in frame from the first base. TCRbeta CDR3 regions were amplified from genomic DNA by means of the immunoSEQ Assay, a bias-controlled multiplex PCR. From the authors' description of their analysis: The number of nucleated cells in each sample was estimated by amplification of reference gene primers within the assay. To quantify the absolute abundance of each unique TCRbeta CDR3 rearrangement, sequence reads were collapsed and filtered. For each sample, productive Simpson clonality was calculated as the square root of Simpson's diversity index across productive rearrangements. Here the immuneACCESS table is served through TCRdb, limited to in-frame sequences with V and J called. Missing clones are a known gap in these copies; in checked studies unresolved V genes cover under half, and the rest lacks a known reason. V, J and clone size are those of that table, while D and trimming were read from the DNA. Recorded for this sample are 200,000 to 300,000 clones; around 84% of them occurred a single time. The ten largest clones represent roughly 5% of the sample.

The specimen was peripheral blood. This sequence uses TRBV5-4 and TRBJ2-2; TRBD1 is perhaps the D gene, given 5 matching bases. This TCR came from a woman aged 55-70 years with COVID-19, enrolled during active disease. The nucleotide sequence reads as follows: TGTGCCAGCAGCACCCTGGACATCCCCGGGGAGCTGTTTTTT. It codes for CASSTLDIPGELFF.